This T cell receptor beta chain was sequenced for a study of radiation and T cells in renal cell carcinoma. Germline V gives CDR1 SGHKS, CDR2 YYEKEE (reference sequence). Trimming left V 3 bases short and J 6 bases short, with 21 bases between. CDR3 size: 16 residues. Clones were sequenced by immunoSEQ multiplex PCR, and TCRdb holds only the in-frame ones, with some missing. The sample holds around 86,000 clones, 70% to 90% seen once. Points from the study as a whole: Top tumor clonotypes rose in blood 2 weeks post-radiation, then contracted. No pretreatment tumor biopsies were available for baseline clonotypes.

Note on this clone: The antigen remains undetermined.

This sample's time point: blood 2 weeks post-SBRT. The sample's treatment: 15 Gy SBRT to primary tumor, nephrectomy 4 weeks later. Blood was sampled at baseline, 2 weeks and 4 weeks after SBRT. The patient's renal cell carcinoma had clear cell pathology. The source material was blood, sampled from a patient whose treatment included radiotherapy and nephrectomy. The sequence was collected from a woman between 45 and 65 years old with renal cell carcinoma. The chain combines TRBV5-5 with TRBJ1-1; D is unresolved. The CDR3 protein is CASSSRLFGRPPEAFF. In nucleotides, the CDR3 is TGTGCCAGCAGCTCCCGGTTATTTGGGAGACCTCCTGAAGCTTTCTTT.